This T cell receptor beta chain was retrieved from a study of T cell repertoires in cytomegalovirus infection. Study context: Use of recently identified HLA-C-restricted and well-studied HLA-B-restricted CMV epitopes was part of the study. CMV infection plus the matching HLA type was flagged by public TCR beta signatures.

General study results and limits: Ex vivo, HLA-C-restricted CMV-specific TCR beta clonotypes prevailed over the rest of the response.

Using its own MiXCR run on the reads, TCRdb lists one record per CDR3 protein. The sample consists of about 770,000 distinct CDR3 sequences, about 27% of them appearing once. This clonotype is a singleton in its sample. Antigen: not known. Germline assignment: CDR1 SGHTA and CDR2 FQGNSA. Trimming stripped 1 base from V and 5 bases from J, with 18 bases between. The CDR3 is made up of 16 amino acids. The rearrangement uses TRBV7-2 and TRBJ2-7; perhaps TRBD2 as D (5 bases). The clonotype was recovered from a human donor in good health (CMV status not recorded). Some clones in this sample may be carry-over from other donors' samples. The sequenced sample was cultured CD8+ T cells from PBMCs, obtained from culture after CMV antigen stimulation. The CDR3 loop reads CASSLGLGSYSNEQYF. DNA for the CDR3: TGTGCCAGCAGCTTAGGGTTAGGGAGCTATAGCAACGAGCAGTACTTC.